What follows are 29 T cell receptor beta chains derived from one specimen sequenced in a study of neurological immune-mediated disorders (dated by TCRdb to the late 2010s). The receptor library was made with 5' RACE. Sequenced using an Illumina HiSeq 2500. In-frame beta chains were kept once TCRdb had trimmed the public reads at Q25 with fastp and called clones with MiXCR. Rows are combined by CDR3 protein, so each entry shows the most common genes and DNA. A total of about 16,000 distinct CDR3 sequences appear in this sample, 9% to 10% of them only once. The ten largest clones take up over 40% of the sample. Specimen: CD8+ T cells from blood. The receptors derive from a man aged 45-65 years in good health.

This clonotype was detected many times. The chain has TRBV9 and TRBJ2-2; D ambiguous. Germline-derived CDR1 and CDR2 are SGDLS and YYNGEE. Trimming stripped 4 bases from V and 6 bases from J, with 7 bases between. The CDR3 spans 12 residues. CDR3 protein: CASSPTPGELFF. The CDR3 DNA is TGTGCCAGCAGCCCAACTCCCGGGGAGCTGTTTTTT.

This clonotype was picked up many times. The chain joins TRBV28 to TRBJ2-7; D not certain. Germline values: CDR1 MDHEN, CDR2 SYDVKM. Between the trimmed V and J ends, which lost 2 bases and 2 bases, there was a span of 13 bases. The CDR3 has 15 amino acids. The CDR3: CASSLRPGVTYEQYF. CDR3 sequence (DNA): TGTGCCAGCAGTTTAAGGCCCGGAGTGACCTACGAGCAGTACTTC. The whole variable domain, remainder taken from reference TRBV28 and TRBJ2-7, is DVKVTQSSRYLVKRTGEKVFLECVQDMDHENMFWYRQDPGLGLRLIYFSYDVKMKEKGDIPEGYSVSREKKERFSLILESASTNQTSMYLCASSLRPGVTYEQYFGPGTRLTVT.

This clonotype was picked up many times. The chain recombines TRBV10-3 with TRBJ2-1, with D perhaps TRBD1 (6 bases). The CDR3 has 15 amino acids. V lost 4 bases and J 3 bases, leaving 13 bases between the germline ends. Per germline, CDR1 ENHRY and CDR2 SYGVKD. The CDR3 nucleotides read TGTGCCATCAGTGTAGGGGGAGACGTCTACAATGAGCAGTTCTTC. As protein: CAISVGGDVYNEQFF.

The chain is built from TRBV7-2 and TRBJ2-1; the match to TRBD2 covers 8 bases. The J segment lost 3 bases and the V segment lost 3 bases, leaving 7 bases of the junction unmatched. This CDR3 region has 16 residues. Germline V gives CDR1 SGHTA, CDR2 FQGNSA. CDR3 region: CASSFYSGAGYNEQFF. The CDR3 DNA sequence: TGTGCCAGCAGCTTTTATAGCGGGGCCGGCTACAATGAGCAGTTCTTC.

This clonotype was detected many times. The chain joins TRBV6-5 to TRBJ2-6, with 7 bases aligning to TRBD1. The CDR3 runs to 17 residues. V lost 4 bases, J lost 0 bases, and 6 bases stayed unmatched. CDR1 is MNHEY, CDR2 SVGAGI, per germline. CDR3 residues: CASSLPGGDSGANVLTF. The CDR3 coding sequence is TGTGCCAGCAGTTTGCCAGGGGGAGACTCTGGGGCCAACGTCCTGACTTTC.

Many counts were recorded for this clonotype. The rearrangement uses TRBV7-3 and TRBJ2-1; D not certain. Trimming took off 4 bases at V and 8 bases at J, with 12 bases between the two ends. The CDR3 sequence is 13 residues long. Germline loops: CDR1 SGHTA, CDR2 FQGTGA. The CDR3 loop reads CASSSASRHEQFF. Here the CDR3 DNA reads TGTGCCAGCAGCTCGGCCTCCCGCCATGAGCAGTTCTTC.

This clonotype appeared many times. The rearrangement links TRBV6-1 to TRBJ1-4; 7 nucleotides line up with TRBD1. CDR1 and CDR2 (germline): MNHNS, SASEGT. Trimming removed 3 bases from V and 4 bases from J; junction bases left unmatched: 5. The CDR3 has 15 residues. Written as DNA, the CDR3 is TGTGCCAGCAGTGACCCGGGACAGAGTAATGAAAAACTGTTTTTT. Amino acids: CASSDPGQSNEKLFF.

This clonotype was observed many times. The chain employs TRBV29-1 and TRBJ2-1; perhaps TRBD2 as D (6 bases). The CDR3 sequence is 15 residues long. Germline CDR1 and CDR2: SQVTM and ANQGSEA. The ends were cut back, 7 bases at V and 2 bases at J, with 18 bases in the middle. CDR3 DNA sequence: TGCAGCGCCTTCTCGGGAGTAGAGGCCTACAATGAGCAGTTCTTC. Encoded protein: CSAFSGVEAYNEQFF.

This clonotype came up many times. The chain combines TRBV6-5 with TRBJ2-7, with TRBD1 identical over 9 bases. The CDR3 has 14 amino acids. Germline CDR1 reads MNHEY; CDR2 reads SVGAGI. Unmatched junction bases numbered 5, after V lost 6 bases and J lost 2 bases. For the CDR3, the DNA is TGTGCCAGCAGGGAACAGGGGGCCACCTACGAGCAGTACTTC. It translates to CASREQGATYEQYF.

This clonotype was observed many times. This chain connects TRBV6-1 to TRBJ2-1; 10 bases line up with TRBD2. Germline values: CDR1 MNHNS, CDR2 SASEGT. V lost 0 bases to trimming and J lost 7 bases; unmatched junction nucleotides: 3. This CDR3 is built from 15 residues. This CDR3 is CASSEAAGGPNEQFF. In DNA, the CDR3 is TGTGCCAGCAGTGAAGCAGCGGGAGGGCCAAATGAGCAGTTCTTC.

This clonotype was seen at least ten times. V usage is TRBV6-5 and J usage is TRBJ1-3; possible D gene TRBD1, 5 bases. The CDR3 is made up of 16 amino acids. Trimming cost V 2 bases and J 0 bases, with 11 bases left between them. Germline V gives CDR1 MNHEY, CDR2 SVGAGI. CDR3 sequence: CASSYRGHFSGNTIYF. The CDR3 DNA follows: TGTGCCAGCAGTTACCGTGGACACTTCTCTGGAAACACCATATATTTT.

This clonotype is labeled as large (0.1 to 1%). J is TRBJ2-3 and V is TRBV6-4; D remains ambiguous. This CDR3 has 13 amino acids. CDR1 MRHNA and CDR2 SNTAGT come from the germline V gene. V was shortened by 2 bases and J by 0 bases, with 3 bases between the two germline ends. In nucleotides, the CDR3 is TGTGCCAGCAGTGACGGGAGCACAGATACGCAGTATTTT. Amino acids: CASSDGSTDTQYF.

This clonotype has a count of ten or more. Germline is not matched at one junction end, which may reflect a read error. The chain links TRBV11-2 to TRBJ2-1; D possibly corresponds to TRBD2 (6 bases). The CDR3 length is 14 residues. Germline V CDR1 and CDR2: SGHAT, FQNNGV. CDR3 amino acids: CASSLDVQAGIGIF. Here the CDR3 DNA reads TGTGCCAGCAGCTTAGATGTCCAGGCGGGAATCGGGATCTTC. Full variable domain (outside the CDR3, taken from reference TRBV11-2 and TRBJ2-1): EAGVAQSPRYKIIEKRQSVAFWCNPISGHATLYWYQQILGQGPKLLIQFQNNGVVDDSQLPKDRFSAERLKGVDSTLKIQPAKLEDSAVYLCASSLDVQAGIGIFGPGTRLTVL.

This clonotype was observed a few times. Possible read error: a much larger clone is one base away. This CDR3 fails to terminate in the conserved phenylalanine or tryptophan, so it likely reflects a read error. J is TRBJ1-2 and V is TRBV29-1, with D possibly matching TRBD1 (6 bases). CDR3 length: 11 amino acids. The germline V gene has CDR1 SQVTM and CDR2 ANQGSEA. V lost 2 bases to trimming and J lost 7 bases, with 8 bases between them. The CDR3 sequence is CSVEQGLGYTC. The CDR3 bases are TGCAGCGTTGAACAGGGGCTTGGCTACACCTGC.

The V and J genes are TRBV11-2 and TRBJ1-1; D is ambiguous. The CDR3 extends over 14 amino acids. Germline assignment: CDR1 SGHAT and CDR2 FQNNGV. V was trimmed by 7 bases and J by 4 bases, leaving 16 bases between them. CDR3 loop: CASTPWQEATEAFF. The CDR3 bases are TGTGCCAGCACCCCTTGGCAGGAGGCCACTGAAGCTTTCTTT. Supplemented by reference TRBV11-2 and TRBJ1-1, the full variable domain reads EAGVAQSPRYKIIEKRQSVAFWCNPISGHATLYWYQQILGQGPKLLIQFQNNGVVDDSQLPKDRFSAERLKGVDSTLKIQPAKLEDSAVYLCASTPWQEATEAFFGQGTRLTVV.

This clonotype has a single count. The J gene is TRBJ2-7, the V gene TRBV7-8; D remains ambiguous. There are 15 residues in the CDR3. The V and J ends lost 1 base and 3 bases respectively, with 13 bases between them. The germline gives CDR1 SGHVS, CDR2 FQNEAQ. The DNA for the CDR3 is TGTGCCAGCAGCTTAGTTCAGCGAAGTCACTACGAGCAGTACTTC. Its translation: CASSLVQRSHYEQYF.

This clonotype was seen only a few times. The chain links TRBV7-9 to TRBJ2-7; 8 nucleotides align to TRBD1. V was pared by 5 bases and J by 3 bases, with 9 bases of the junction left unmatched. The CDR3 spans 15 residues. Germline values: CDR1 SEHNR, CDR2 FQNEAQ (reference sequence). CDR3 loop: CASSPEDRAFYEQYF. Written as DNA, the CDR3 is TGTGCCAGCAGCCCTGAGGACAGGGCCTTCTACGAGCAGTACTTC.

There are many counts of this clonotype. The chain combines TRBV5-1 with TRBJ2-7, with 10 bases identical to TRBD1. This CDR3 spans 14 amino acids. Germline lookup yields CDR1 SGHRS and CDR2 YFSETQ. V lost 3 bases to trimming and J lost 1 base; unmatched junction nucleotides: 1. The DNA for the CDR3 is TGCGCCAGCAGCTCGGGACAGGGGTCCTACGAGCAGTACTTC. Encoded protein: CASSSGQGSYEQYF.

This clonotype was counted many times. The chain has TRBV12-3 or TRBV12-4 and TRBJ1-3; no firm D call. The ends were cut back, 5 bases at V and 4 bases at J, with 9 bases in the middle. The CDR3 is 13 residues long. As DNA, the CDR3 is TGTGCCAGCAGTCTTCTAGGAGGAAACACCATATATTTT. Encoded protein: CASSLLGGNTIYF.

This clonotype was recorded at least ten times. The chain uses TRBV28 and TRBJ2-7; D unclear. This CDR3 is 13 amino acids long. Germline V gene lookup returns CDR1 MDHEN and CDR2 SYDVKM. V gave up 10 bases and J gave up 2 bases, with 15 bases separating them. CDR3 region: CATLDPRTYEQYF. The CDR3 DNA follows: TGTGCCACCCTTGACCCCCGTACCTACGAGCAGTACTTC.

This clonotype was picked up many times. The chain links TRBV19 to TRBJ1-1, with 9 bases identical to TRBD1. Unmatched junction bases numbered 6, after V lost 7 bases and J lost 3 bases. The CDR3 extends over 14 amino acids. From germline, CDR1 is LNHDA and CDR2 SQIVND (reference sequence). The CDR3 loop reads CASNPDRGDTEAFF. CDR3 in DNA: TGTGCCAGTAACCCGGACAGGGGTGACACTGAAGCTTTCTTT.

This clonotype was detected many times. The chain carries TRBV29-1 and TRBJ2-1, with 14 nucleotides matching TRBD2. Germline V gene data show CDR1 as SQVTM and CDR2 as ANQGSEA. The CDR3 sequence is 16 residues long. The V and J ends lost 0 bases and 7 bases, in that order; junction bases with no gene match: 5. In DNA form, the CDR3 reads TGCAGCGTTGAAGATCCGACTAGCGGGAGGGGTAATGAGCAGTTCTTC. As protein: CSVEDPTSGRGNEQFF.

This clonotype showed up many times. V gene TRBV13 combines with J gene TRBJ2-7, with 7 bases aligning to TRBD1. The length of the CDR3 is 14 residues. The V segment lost 2 bases and the J segment 7 bases; nucleotides outside the gene matches: 8. In germline, CDR1 is PRHDT, CDR2 FYEKMQ (reference sequence). The CDR3 DNA reads TGTGCCAGCAGCTTAAGTGACAGGGTGTGGGAGCAGTACTTC. Its protein is CASSLSDRVWEQYF.

This clonotype was seen ten or more times. This chain links TRBV9 with TRBJ2-3; D is unclear. This CDR3 comprises 14 residues. V was pared by 0 bases and J by 3 bases, with 8 bases between. CDR1 and CDR2 from the germline V gene are SGDLS and YYNGEE. Here the CDR3 reads CASSVEGGTDTQYF. In DNA form, the CDR3 reads TGTGCCAGCAGCGTAGAAGGTGGAACAGATACGCAGTATTTT. The full variable domain, rest sourced from reference TRBV9 and TRBJ2-3, is DSGVTQTPKHLITATGQRVTLRCSPRSGDLSVYWYQQSLDQGLQFLIQYYNGEERAKGNILERFSAQQFPDLHSELNLSSLELGDSALYFCASSVEGGTDTQYFGPGTRLTVL.

This clonotype was recorded at least ten times. This chain links TRBV7-9 with TRBJ2-7; 11 nucleotides align to TRBD1. There are 14 residues in the CDR3. The J segment lost 6 bases and the V segment lost 5 bases, leaving 6 bases of the junction unmatched. CDR1 and CDR2 (germline): SEHNR, FQNEAQ (reference sequence). CDR3 coding DNA: TGTGCCAGCAGCCCCCCGGGACAGGGGGGCGAGCAGTACTTC. This gives the protein CASSPPGQGGEQYF.

This clonotype came up many times. This chain joins TRBV24-1 and TRBJ2-5, with D perhaps matching TRBD1 (6 bases). V was trimmed by 3 bases and J by 0 bases, leaving 10 bases between them. CDR3 length: 15 amino acids. CDR1 is KGHDR, CDR2 SFDVKD, per germline. DNA of the CDR3: TGTGCCACCAGTGATACCGGACAGAACCAAGAGACCCAGTACTTC. This translates into CATSDTGQNQETQYF.

This clonotype was observed at least ten times. The chain couples TRBV20-1 to TRBJ2-7; D unresolved. From germline, CDR1 is DFQATT and CDR2 SNEGSKA (reference sequence). With 6 bases removed from V and 7 bases from J, the gap between germline ends came to 16 bases. The CDR3 totals 12 residues. The CDR3 DNA follows: TGCAGTGCCACCCTTACTTCAAGGGAGCAGTACTTC. Translation gives CSATLTSREQYF.

Many counts were recorded for this clonotype. In DNA form, the CDR3 reads TGTGCCAGCAGTGAGGTCAGCGACAATGAGCAGTTCTTC. This sequence encodes CASSEVSDNEQFF. This sequence joins TRBV25-1 and TRBJ2-1; D not resolved. Germline V gene sequence: CDR1 MGHDK, CDR2 SYGVNS. CDR3 length: 13 residues. With 3 bases removed from V and 5 bases from J, the gap between germline ends came to 8 bases.

There are many counts of this clonotype. This chain links TRBV20-1 with TRBJ2-1; TRBD2 matches at 7 bases. This CDR3 has 14 residues. The junction had 4 bases not matched to a gene; V was cut back by 4 bases and J by 1 base. Germline values: CDR1 DFQATT, CDR2 SNEGSKA (reference sequence). The CDR3 is CSATGGSSYNEQFF. The CDR3 nucleotides are TGCAGTGCTACTGGCGGGAGTTCCTACAATGAGCAGTTCTTC.